The clone carrying this TCR beta chain has only a few counts. Germline loops: CDR1 LNHDA, CDR2 SQIVND (reference sequence). The CDR3 consists of 12 residues. Trimming shortened V by 10 bases and J by 2 bases, and 12 bases separated the two germline ends. This specimen comes from a study of early T cells in non-severe SARS-CoV-2 infection. TCRdb itself ran the 5' RACE reads through MiXCR, one entry per CDR3 protein. The sample has approximately 85,000 distinct CDR3 sequences; 10% to 15% are singletons. Sequencing was done on a sample of whole blood. The chain carries TRBV19 and TRBJ2-7; TRBD1 is a possible D gene (6 bases). The TCR comes from an adult who was a healthcare worker with PCR-confirmed SARS-CoV-2 infection or an uninfected control (not recorded which). The CDR3 reads CATKGQPYEQYF. CDR3 DNA sequence: TGTGCCACCAAAGGACAGCCCTACGAGCAGTACTTC.